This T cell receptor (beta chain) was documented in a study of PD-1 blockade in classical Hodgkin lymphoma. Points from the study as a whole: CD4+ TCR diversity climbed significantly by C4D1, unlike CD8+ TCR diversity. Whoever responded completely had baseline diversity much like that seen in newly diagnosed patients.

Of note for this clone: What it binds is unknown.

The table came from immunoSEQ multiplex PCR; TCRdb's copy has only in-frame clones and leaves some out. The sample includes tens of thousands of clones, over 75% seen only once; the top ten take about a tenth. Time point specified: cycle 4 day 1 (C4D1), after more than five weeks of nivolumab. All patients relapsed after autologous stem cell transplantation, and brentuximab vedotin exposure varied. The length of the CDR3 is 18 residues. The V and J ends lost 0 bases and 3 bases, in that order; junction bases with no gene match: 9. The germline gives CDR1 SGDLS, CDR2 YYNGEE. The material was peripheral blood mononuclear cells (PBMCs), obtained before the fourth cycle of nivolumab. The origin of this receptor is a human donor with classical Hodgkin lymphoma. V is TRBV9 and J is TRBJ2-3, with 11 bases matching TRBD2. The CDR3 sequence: CASSVALAGVFGTDTQYF. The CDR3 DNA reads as TGTGCCAGCAGCGTAGCACTAGCGGGAGTTTTTGGAACAGATACGCAGTATTTT.